The next 23 T cell receptor beta chains were all read from a single sample in a study of esophageal squamous cell carcinoma under preoperative chemotherapy. TCRdb re-derived calls from the PCR reads in MiXCR, one entry per CDR3 protein. In the table there are about 15,000 distinct CDR3 sequences, about three fifths of which are singletons. The time point here: before preoperative PTX-NDP chemotherapy. The material was obtained from a patient given preoperative chemotherapy. The receptors shown here come from a human donor with esophageal squamous cell carcinoma. The donor label of this sample is uncertain.

The chain links TRBV7-2 to TRBJ2-2; 9 bases align to TRBD2. V was clipped by 3 bases and J by 1 base; unmatched bases: 6. CDR1 and CDR2 (germline): SGHTA, FQGNSA. This CDR3 has 17 residues. CDR3: CASSLALAGLNTGELFF. CDR3 sequence (DNA): TGTGCCAGCAGCTTGGCGCTAGCGGGACTGAACACCGGGGAGCTGTTTTTT.

This clonotype came up many times. The CDR3 sequence is CASRGRQGNYGYTF. CDR3 nucleotides: TGTGCCAGCAGGGGAAGACAGGGAAACTATGGCTACACCTTC. The gene calls are TRBV6-1 and TRBJ1-2, with 7 bases that match TRBD1. With 6 bases clipped from V and 2 bases from J, the junction kept 6 bases outside the gene matches. There are 14 residues in the CDR3. CDR1 and CDR2 from the germline V gene are MNHNS and SASEGT.

This clonotype was recorded once. Its ends do not fully match the called genes, so a read error is possible. The chain joins TRBV12-3 or TRBV12-4 to TRBJ2-3; D is possibly TRBD2 (7 bases). The CDR3 totals 16 residues. CDR3: CASSTTRGGSTDTQYF. The CDR3 DNA reads TGTGCCAGCAGTACCACTAGGGGGGGCAGCACAGATACGCAGTATTTC.

This sequence joins TRBV6-1 and TRBJ2-5, with no clear D. Germline V lookup: CDR1 MNHNS, CDR2 SASEGT. The ends were cut back, 2 bases at V and 1 base at J, with 5 bases in the middle. This CDR3 has 13 residues. DNA for the CDR3: TGTGCCAGCAGTGAACAGAGCCAAGAGACCCAGTACTTC. Translation gives CASSEQSQETQYF.

Concerning this clonotype: At one of its ends the junction is not consistent with the germline gene, which may arise from a read error. The chain uses TRBV6-1 and TRBJ2-5; 7 bases are shared with TRBD2. Germline assignment: CDR1 MNHNS and CDR2 SASEGT. The CDR3 totals 14 residues. The CDR3 loop is CASSQRAGIVGRFF. Here the CDR3 DNA reads TGTGCCAGCAGCCAGAGAGCGGGAATCGTGGGTCGGTTCTTC.

The CDR3 spells CASSLQGGYYEQYF. The CDR3 coding sequence is TGTGCCAGCAGTTTGCAGGGGGGATACTACGAGCAGTACTTC. The chain uses TRBV12-3 or TRBV12-4 and TRBJ2-1; TRBD1 might be the D (7 bases). The tail of the sequence fits TRBJ2-7 better, so the J call may be wrong. The CDR3 runs to 14 residues.

The rearrangement links TRBV27 to TRBJ2-1; tentative D call: TRBD2 (6 bases). Germline V CDR1 and CDR2: MNHEY, SMNVEV (reference sequence). V was clipped by 2 bases and J by 10 bases, with 18 bases between them. This CDR3 is built from 15 residues. CDR3 DNA sequence: TGTGCCAGCAGTTTAGTGCCTAGCGACTCCTACGAGCAGTTCTTC. This codes for CASSLVPSDSYEQFF.

The chain has TRBV10-2 and TRBJ2-1; tentatively, D is TRBD1 or TRBD2 (5 bases each). Looked up from germline, CDR1 is WSHSY and CDR2 is SAAADI. The V gene lost 8 bases and the J gene lost 4 bases, with 9 bases spanning the gap. The CDR3 is 12 amino acids. In nucleotides, the CDR3 is TGCGCCAGCTACGAGGGGTACAATGAGCAGTTCTTC. Amino acid sequence: CASYEGYNEQFF.

This rearrangement joins TRBV6-1 to TRBJ2-3; 7 positions match TRBD2. TRBJ2-7 matches the DNA end more closely, so the J call is doubtful. CDR1 is MNHNS, CDR2 SASEGT, per germline. CDR3 length: 14 amino acids. The CDR3 loop reads CASAGVWATNTQYF. CDR3 DNA: TGTGCCAGCGCGGGGGTGTGGGCCACAAACACGCAGTACTTC.

This clonotype showed up many times. V and J are TRBV6-1 and TRBJ2-3; TRBD2 agrees at 8 bases. V shed 6 bases, J shed 5 bases, and the junction held 16 bases outside the gene matches. Germline V lookup: CDR1 MNHNS, CDR2 SASEGT. CDR3 length equals 17 residues. CDR3 in amino acids: CASRFRLSGSDGDTQYF. The CDR3 nucleotides are TGTGCCAGCAGATTTCGTCTGAGCGGGAGCGACGGAGATACGCAGTATTTT.

The chain combines TRBV7-2 with TRBJ2-1; 12 nucleotides agree with TRBD2. TRBJ2-7 matches the DNA end more closely, so the J call is doubtful. The CDR3 runs to 16 residues. Looked up from germline, CDR1 is SGHTA and CDR2 is FQGNSA. CDR3 region: CASSSGLAGPFYEQYF. In nucleotides, the CDR3 is TGTGCCAGCAGCTCCGGACTAGCGGGACCCTTCTACGAGCAGTACTTC.

Only a few counts were recorded for this clonotype. The genes are TRBV6-1 and TRBJ1-5; D may be TRBD1 (5 bases). The V gene's germline CDR1 is MNHNS and CDR2 SASEGT. This CDR3 spans 15 amino acids. The V end lost 11 bases, the J end lost 7 bases, and 24 bases lay between the germline ends. The CDR3 nucleotides are TGTGCCGCGAGGGACTGGGATCACCCCTGGCAGCCCCAGCATTTT. Its protein product is CAARDWDHPWQPQHF.

This sequence joins TRBV6-1 and TRBJ2-3, with D possibly TRBD2 on 7 matching bases. The end of the DNA is better explained by TRBJ2-7, so the J call may be wrong. Germline values: CDR1 MNHNS, CDR2 SASEGT. CDR3 length equals 13 residues. For the CDR3, the DNA is TGTGCCAGGGGGGCAGGGACTACAAATACGCAGTACTTC. Protein product: CARGAGTTNTQYF.

In regard to this clonotype: This sequence may be a read error, since a much larger clone differs from it by one base. This chain connects TRBV6-1 to TRBJ1-6; TRBD1 agrees at 7 bases. The germline V gene encodes CDR1 MNHNS and CDR2 SASEGT. CDR3 length: 15 amino acids. The CDR3 here is CASLKNRQGSSPLNF. The CDR3 coding sequence is TGTGCCAGCCTTAAAAATCGACAGGGAAGTTCACCCCTCAACTTT.

Concerning this clonotype itself: One junction end disagrees with the germline gene, perhaps due to a read error. In DNA, the CDR3 is TGTGCCAGCGGGCGGAACGGGGGGGGCGACGCAGAGACGCAGTATTTT. Translating gives CASGRNGGGDAETQYF. V gene TRBV6-1 combines with J gene TRBJ2-3, with 8 bases matching TRBD2. CDR3 size: 16 residues. CDR1 is MNHNS and CDR2 is SASEGT in the germline V gene.

In its sample, this clonotype was seen many times. V gene TRBV11-2 combines with J gene TRBJ1-1, with D maybe TRBD1 (5 bases). Germline V gene lookup returns CDR1 SGHAT and CDR2 FQNNGV. V shed 5 bases and J shed 6 bases, with 13 bases lying between them. The CDR3 is 13 amino acids. The CDR3 region is CASSVSQGAEAFF. CDR3 DNA sequence: TGTGCCAGCAGCGTATCCCAGGGCGCTGAAGCTTTCTTT.

V is TRBV6-1 and J is TRBJ2-4, with 9 bases aligning to TRBD1. Germline CDR1 MNHNS, CDR2 SASEGT. V lost 3 bases to trimming and J lost 13 bases; unmatched junction nucleotides: 16. The CDR3 has 16 residues. DNA of the CDR3: TGTGCCAGCAGTGACGGGGGACAGGGAGCCAAAGACACGCAGTACTTC. Encoded protein: CASSDGGQGAKDTQYF.

The sample holds a few counts of this clonotype. The rearrangement uses TRBV7-2 and TRBJ2-5, with D unclear. V lost 1 base and J 5 bases, leaving 17 bases between the germline ends. The CDR3 spans 16 residues. The V gene's germline CDR1 is SGHTA and CDR2 FQGNSA. CDR3 loop: CASSLDATTSRETQYF. The CDR3 DNA is TGTGCCAGCAGCTTAGATGCCACCACCTCGCGGGAGACCCAGTACTTC. The full variable domain, rest sourced from reference TRBV7-2 and TRBJ2-5, is GAGVSQSPSNKVTEKGKDVELRCDPISGHTALYWYRQSLGQGLEFLIYFQGNSAPDKSGLPSDRFSAERTGGSVSTLTIQRTQQEDSAVYLCASSLDATTSRETQYFGPGTRLLVL.

In the case of this clonotype: One junction end disagrees with the germline gene, perhaps due to a read error. The V call is TRBV6-1, the J call TRBJ2-4; D may correspond to TRBD1 or TRBD2 (5 bases each). Germline V gives CDR1 MNHNS, CDR2 SASEGT. The CDR3 sequence is 14 residues long. The CDR3 sequence: CGSTGLRAKNTQYF. CDR3 bases: TGTGGCAGCACGGGGCTGAGAGCCAAAAATACGCAGTACTTC.

This clonotype occurred a few times. The chain combines TRBV6-1 with TRBJ2-1; 13 bases align to TRBD2. CDR1 and CDR2 from the germline V gene are MNHNS and SASEGT. V shed 3 bases, J shed 10 bases, and the junction held 9 bases outside the gene matches. This CDR3 region has 16 residues. The CDR3: CASSDRGTSGIEEQFF. CDR3 in DNA: TGTGCCAGCAGTGATAGGGGGACTAGCGGGATTGAGGAGCAGTTCTTC.

The chain combines TRBV11-2 with TRBJ2-3; D perhaps matches TRBD2 (6 bases). This CDR3 has 15 amino acids. Germline V gene data show CDR1 as SGHAT and CDR2 as FQNNGV. V was trimmed by 5 bases and J by 0 bases, leaving 12 bases between them. The DNA of the CDR3 is TGTGCCAGCAGCCCTCCGGGACTTAGCACAGATACGCAGTATTTT. It yields the protein CASSPPGLSTDTQYF.

The gene calls are TRBV6-1 and TRBJ2-4; D may be TRBD2 (6 bases). V was trimmed by 0 bases and J by 5 bases, leaving 23 bases between them. This CDR3 has 19 amino acids. CDR1 is MNHNS, CDR2 SASEGT, per germline. The CDR3 DNA reads TGTGCCAGCAGTGAAGCTGCGGGGAAAGAACTTTTTGACCAAAACATTCAGTACTTC. This encodes CASSEAAGKELFDQNIQYF.

The chain couples TRBV6-1 to TRBJ2-1, with 8 bases fitting TRBD1. This CDR3 is built from 15 residues. Germline lookup yields CDR1 MNHNS and CDR2 SASEGT. The junction had 5 bases not matched to a gene; V was cut back by 4 bases and J by 3 bases. The CDR3 nucleotides read TGTGCCAGCAGTGTCGTGGACAGGGTCTACAATGAGCAGTTCTTC. Translated: CASSVVDRVYNEQFF.